Here is one T cell receptor beta chain with its context. This sample is part of a study of T-cell memory formation after mild COVID-19. V was clipped by 2 bases and J by 5 bases, with 10 bases between them. Germline CDR1 SGHVS, CDR2 FQNEAQ. This CDR3 spans 14 amino acids. Using constant-segment primers, 5'RACE produced TCR alpha and TCR beta cDNA libraries carrying sample barcodes and UMIs. TCRdb re-called the 5' RACE reads through MiXCR, storing one row per CDR3 protein. The data contain 300,000 to 400,000 distinct CDR3 sequences, approximately 15% of them seen just once; the ten biggest clones take up around 20%.

Sequenced input: PBMCs or a T cell subset sorted from them (not recorded which). The receptor comes from a man aged 18 to 29 who had mild COVID-19 (a few samples of this study predate the infection). Cell type and time point are not known. The V gene is TRBV7-8, the J gene TRBJ1-5, with D perhaps matching TRBD1 (6 bases). CDR3 loop: CASSLIGGDQPQHF. The CDR3 nucleotides are TGTGCCAGCAGCTTAATAGGGGGAGATCAGCCCCAGCATTTT.